The rows below give T cell receptor beta chains drawn from one sample of a study of T cell responses to AZD1222 COVID-19 vaccine. Here immunoSEQ multiplex PCR was the method, and the copy in TCRdb shows in-frame clones only, minus some. Here the sample spans about 84,000 clones, about 85% being singletons. Sequenced here: peripheral blood, sampled on day 0 of AZD1222 vaccination. The source is an adult in good health. The CDR3 runs from the conserved cysteine through the conserved F or W. D genes are given only for firm matches.

v_call	j_call	d_call	cdr3_aa
TRBV6-5	TRBJ1-1	TRBD1	CASSNRGGTEAFF
TRBV6-1	TRBJ1-6	.	CASSEIPTVYNSPLHF
TRBV6-5	TRBJ1-2	.	CASSYLDGYYGYTF
TRBV6-2/TRBV6-3	TRBJ1-2	.	CASSYSPGTTINYGYTF
TRBV29-1	TRBJ1-2	.	CSVGDNSYGYTF
TRBV12-3/TRBV12-4	TRBJ1-2	TRBD1	CASHRGRNYGYTF
TRBV5-1	TRBJ2-1	.	CASSASVDEQFF
TRBV6-2/TRBV6-3	TRBJ2-6	TRBD1	CASSDLDRGPGANVLTF
TRBV3-1/TRBV3-2	TRBJ2-7	.	CASSQEWEGGSYEQYF
TRBV9	TRBJ1-3	.	CASSVGGGEAPAF
TRBV5-4	TRBJ1-2	.	CASSWERYYGYTF
TRBV7-8	TRBJ2-2	.	CASSFGGGQTGELFF
TRBV6-5	TRBJ2-2	.	CASSYSSLGGGELFF
TRBV7-9	TRBJ2-1	TRBD2	CASRTSGSISYNEQFF
TRBV2	TRBJ1-5	TRBD1	CASSHERTGLNQPQHF
TRBV5-1	TRBJ1-1	.	CASSLRMNTEAFF
TRBV30	TRBJ1-2	TRBD1	CAWSYGFPGQDYTF
TRBV3-1/TRBV3-2	TRBJ1-6	.	CASSQETARSDSPLHF
TRBV29-1	TRBJ2-7	TRBD2	CSVRLAGRDEQYF
TRBV25-1	TRBJ1-6	.	CASTLGGANVRGSPLHF
TRBV2	TRBJ1-1	.	CASGPQRGNTEAFF
TRBV19	TRBJ2-2	TRBD1	CASRHGTGYLTGELFF
TRBV6-5	TRBJ2-5	TRBD2	CASTGAGGEETQYF
TRBV5-1	TRBJ2-7	.	CASSLGGVEQYF
TRBV5-5	TRBJ1-2	TRBD1	CASSSEGAKDYGYTF
TRBV19	TRBJ2-1	TRBD2	CASRTSGRKNEQFF
TRBV11-1	TRBJ2-5	.	CASSSVETQYF
TRBV5-5	TRBJ1-4	TRBD1	CASSDRTGQEKLFF
TRBV4-1	TRBJ2-2	TRBD2	CASSQVLAADTGELFF
TRBV30	TRBJ2-3	.	CAWSSLRTRTSTDTQYF
TRBV14	TRBJ1-3	.	CASSSGANSGNTIYF
TRBV28	TRBJ1-1	TRBD1	CASNQDRGNTEAFF
TRBV6-6	TRBJ2-1	TRBD2	CASSRPTSGRRAYNEQFF
TRBV2	TRBJ1-2	.	CASSEGLGGWSYGYTF
TRBV6-5	TRBJ2-5	.	CASSRGRVGGETQYF
TRBV9	TRBJ1-1	TRBD1	CASSPRTGGAYTEAFF